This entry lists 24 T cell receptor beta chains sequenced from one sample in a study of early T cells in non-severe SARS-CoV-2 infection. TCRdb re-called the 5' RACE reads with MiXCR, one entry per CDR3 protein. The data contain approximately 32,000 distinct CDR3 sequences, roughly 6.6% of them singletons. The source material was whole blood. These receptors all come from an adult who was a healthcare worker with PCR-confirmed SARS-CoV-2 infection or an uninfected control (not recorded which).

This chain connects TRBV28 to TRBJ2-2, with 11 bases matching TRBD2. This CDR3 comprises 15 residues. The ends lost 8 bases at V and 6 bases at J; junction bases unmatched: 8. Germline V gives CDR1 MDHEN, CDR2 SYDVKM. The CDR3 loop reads CASCSQGLAAGELFF. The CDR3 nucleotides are TGTGCCAGCTGCTCTCAGGGACTAGCGGCCGGGGAGCTGTTTTTT.

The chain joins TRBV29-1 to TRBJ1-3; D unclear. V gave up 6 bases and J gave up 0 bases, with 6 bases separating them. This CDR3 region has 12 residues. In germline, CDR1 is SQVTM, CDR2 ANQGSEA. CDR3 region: CSVGFSGNTIYF. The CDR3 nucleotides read TGCAGCGTGGGATTCTCTGGAAACACCATATATTTT.

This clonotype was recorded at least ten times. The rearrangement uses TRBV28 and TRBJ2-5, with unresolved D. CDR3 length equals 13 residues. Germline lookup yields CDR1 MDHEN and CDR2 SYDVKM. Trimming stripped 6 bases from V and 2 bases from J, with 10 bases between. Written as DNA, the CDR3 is TGTGCCAGCAGGCCCAGACTGCAAGAGACCCAGTACTTC. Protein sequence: CASRPRLQETQYF.

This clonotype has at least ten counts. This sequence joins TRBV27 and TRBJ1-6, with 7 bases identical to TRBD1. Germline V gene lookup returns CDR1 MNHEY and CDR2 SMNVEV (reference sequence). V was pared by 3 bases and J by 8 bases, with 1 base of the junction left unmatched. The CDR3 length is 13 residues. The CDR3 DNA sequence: TGTGCCAGCAGTTTTGGACAGGATTCACCCCTCCACTTT. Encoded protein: CASSFGQDSPLHF.

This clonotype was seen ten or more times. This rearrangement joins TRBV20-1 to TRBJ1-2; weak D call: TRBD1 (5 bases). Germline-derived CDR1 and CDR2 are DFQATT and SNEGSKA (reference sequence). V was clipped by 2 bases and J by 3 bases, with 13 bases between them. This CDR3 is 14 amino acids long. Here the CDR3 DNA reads TGCAGTGCTAGACCCCCAGGGACGGACTATGGCTACACCTTC. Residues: CSARPPGTDYGYTF.

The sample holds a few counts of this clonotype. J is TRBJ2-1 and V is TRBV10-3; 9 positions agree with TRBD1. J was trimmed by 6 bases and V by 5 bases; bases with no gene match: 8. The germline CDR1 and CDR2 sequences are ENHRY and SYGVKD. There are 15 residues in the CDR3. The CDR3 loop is CAISPPAGQGNEQFF. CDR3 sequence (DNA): TGTGCCATCAGTCCCCCGGCGGGACAGGGCAATGAGCAGTTCTTC.

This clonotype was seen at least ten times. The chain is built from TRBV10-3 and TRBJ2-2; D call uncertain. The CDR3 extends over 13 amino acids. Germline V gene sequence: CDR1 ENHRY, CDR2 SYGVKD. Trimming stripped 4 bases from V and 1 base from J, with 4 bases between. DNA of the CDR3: TGTGCCATCAGTGGAAGGAACACCGGGGAGCTGTTTTTT. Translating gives CAISGRNTGELFF.

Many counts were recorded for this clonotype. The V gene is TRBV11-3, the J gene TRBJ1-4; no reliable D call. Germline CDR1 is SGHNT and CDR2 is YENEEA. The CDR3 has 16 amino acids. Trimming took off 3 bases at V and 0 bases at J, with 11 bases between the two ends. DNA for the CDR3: TGTGCCAGCAGCTTCGGAGGATTTGCAACTAATGAAAAACTGTTTTTT. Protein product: CASSFGGFATNEKLFF. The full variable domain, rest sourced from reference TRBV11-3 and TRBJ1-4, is EAGVVQSPRYKIIEKKQPVAFWCNPISGHNTLYWYLQNLGQGPELLIRYENEEAVDDSQLPKDRFSAERLKGVDSTLKIQPAELGDSAVYLCASSFGGFATNEKLFFGSGTQLSVL.

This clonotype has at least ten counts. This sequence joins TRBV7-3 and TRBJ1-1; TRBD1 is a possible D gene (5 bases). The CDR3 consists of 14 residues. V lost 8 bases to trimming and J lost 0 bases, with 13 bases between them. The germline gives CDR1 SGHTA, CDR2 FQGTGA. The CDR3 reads CASWRGTVNTEAFF. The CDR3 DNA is TGTGCCAGCTGGCGCGGGACGGTGAACACTGAAGCTTTCTTT.

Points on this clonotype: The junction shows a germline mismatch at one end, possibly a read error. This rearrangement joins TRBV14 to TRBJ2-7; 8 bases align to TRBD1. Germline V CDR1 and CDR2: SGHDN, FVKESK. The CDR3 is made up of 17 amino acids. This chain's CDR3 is CASSQVPSAGGSNEQYF. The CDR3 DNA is TGTGCCAGCAGCCAAGTCCCAAGTGCAGGGGGCTCCAACGAGCAGTACTTC.

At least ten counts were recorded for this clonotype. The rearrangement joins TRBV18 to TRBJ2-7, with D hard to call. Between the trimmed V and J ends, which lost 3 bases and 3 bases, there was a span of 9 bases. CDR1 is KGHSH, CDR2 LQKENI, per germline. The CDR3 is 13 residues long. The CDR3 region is CASSPGRYYEQYF. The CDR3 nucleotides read TGTGCCAGCTCACCCGGCAGATACTACGAGCAGTACTTC.

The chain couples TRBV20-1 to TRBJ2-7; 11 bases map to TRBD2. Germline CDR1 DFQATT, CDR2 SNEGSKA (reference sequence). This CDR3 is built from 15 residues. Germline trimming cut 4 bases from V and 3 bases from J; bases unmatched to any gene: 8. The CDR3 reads CSAIPGTSGIYEQYF. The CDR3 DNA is TGCAGTGCTATCCCTGGGACTAGCGGAATCTACGAGCAGTACTTC.

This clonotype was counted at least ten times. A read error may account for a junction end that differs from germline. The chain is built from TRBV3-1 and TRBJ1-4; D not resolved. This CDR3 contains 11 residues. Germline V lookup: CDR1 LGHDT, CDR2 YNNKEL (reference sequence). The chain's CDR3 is CASSQDEARVF. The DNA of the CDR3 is TGTGCCAGCAGCCAAGATGAGGCAAGGGTTTTT.

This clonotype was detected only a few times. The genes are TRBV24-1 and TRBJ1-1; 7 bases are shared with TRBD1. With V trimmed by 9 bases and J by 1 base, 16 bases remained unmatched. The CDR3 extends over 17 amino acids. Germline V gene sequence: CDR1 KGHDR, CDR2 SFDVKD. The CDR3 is CATVSGTANLRNTEAFF. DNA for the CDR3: TGTGCCACCGTCTCCGGGACAGCCAATCTAAGGAACACTGAAGCTTTCTTT.

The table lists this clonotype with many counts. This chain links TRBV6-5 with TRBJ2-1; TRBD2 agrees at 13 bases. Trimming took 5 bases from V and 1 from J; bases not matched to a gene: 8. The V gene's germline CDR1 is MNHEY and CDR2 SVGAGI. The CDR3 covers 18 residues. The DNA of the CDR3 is TGTGCCAGCAGTCCCTCCGAGGGACTAGCGGGGTCCTACAATGAGCAGTTCTTC. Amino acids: CASSPSEGLAGSYNEQFF.

The CDR3 sequence: CASSSSDSTDTQYF. In nucleotides, the CDR3 is TGCGCCAGCAGCTCGTCTGATAGCACAGATACGCAGTATTTT. The gene calls are TRBV5-1 and TRBJ2-3; D remains unclear. The CDR3 totals 14 residues. V was cut by 3 bases and J by 0 bases, with 8 bases left in between. Germline lookup yields CDR1 SGHRS and CDR2 YFSETQ.

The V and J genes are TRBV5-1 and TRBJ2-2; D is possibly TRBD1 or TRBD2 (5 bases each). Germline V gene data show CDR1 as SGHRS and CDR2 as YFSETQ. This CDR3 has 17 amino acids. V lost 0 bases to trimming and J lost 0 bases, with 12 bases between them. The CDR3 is CASSLGGQGSNTGELFF. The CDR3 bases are TGCGCCAGCAGCTTGGGCGGGCAGGGATCGAACACCGGGGAGCTGTTTTTT.

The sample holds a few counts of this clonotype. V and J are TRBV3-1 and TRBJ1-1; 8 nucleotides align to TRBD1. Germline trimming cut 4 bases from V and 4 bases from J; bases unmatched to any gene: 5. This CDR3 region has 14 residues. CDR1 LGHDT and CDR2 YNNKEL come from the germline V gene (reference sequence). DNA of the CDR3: TGTGCCAGCAGCCTCCATGGGACAGGCACTGAAGCTTTCTTT. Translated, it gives CASSLHGTGTEAFF.

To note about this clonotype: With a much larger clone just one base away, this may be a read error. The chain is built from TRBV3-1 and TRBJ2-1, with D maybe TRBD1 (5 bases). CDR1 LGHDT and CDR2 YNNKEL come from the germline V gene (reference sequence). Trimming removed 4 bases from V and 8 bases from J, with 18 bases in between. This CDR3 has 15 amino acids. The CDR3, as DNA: TGTGCCAGCAGCCTAGATGGGGCTTGGAGCCATGAGCAGTTCTTC. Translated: CASSLDGAWSHEQFF.

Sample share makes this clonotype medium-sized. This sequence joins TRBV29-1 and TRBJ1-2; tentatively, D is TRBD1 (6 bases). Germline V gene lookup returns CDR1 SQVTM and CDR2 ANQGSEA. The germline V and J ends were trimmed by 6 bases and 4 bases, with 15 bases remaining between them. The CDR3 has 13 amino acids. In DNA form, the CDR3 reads TGCAGCGTGCGAAACAGGGCGAGCTATGGCTACACCTTC. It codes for CSVRNRASYGYTF.

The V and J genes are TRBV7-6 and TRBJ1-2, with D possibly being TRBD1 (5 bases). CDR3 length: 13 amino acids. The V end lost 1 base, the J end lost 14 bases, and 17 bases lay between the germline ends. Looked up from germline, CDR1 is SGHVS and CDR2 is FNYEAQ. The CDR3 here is CASSLVGQRDLTF. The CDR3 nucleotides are TGTGCCAGCAGCTTAGTTGGACAACGGGATTTAACCTTC.

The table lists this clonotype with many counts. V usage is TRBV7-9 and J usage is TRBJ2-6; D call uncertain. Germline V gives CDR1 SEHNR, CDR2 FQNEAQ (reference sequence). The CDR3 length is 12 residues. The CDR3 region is CAVGSGANVLTF. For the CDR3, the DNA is TGTGCAGTGGGCTCTGGGGCCAACGTCCTGACTTTC. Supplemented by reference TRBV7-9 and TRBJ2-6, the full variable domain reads DTGVSQNPRHKITKRGQNVTFRCDPISEHNRLYWYRQTLGQGPEFLTYFQNEAQLEKSRLLSDRFSAERPKGSFSTLEIQRTEQGDSAMYLCAVGSGANVLTFGAGSRLTVL.

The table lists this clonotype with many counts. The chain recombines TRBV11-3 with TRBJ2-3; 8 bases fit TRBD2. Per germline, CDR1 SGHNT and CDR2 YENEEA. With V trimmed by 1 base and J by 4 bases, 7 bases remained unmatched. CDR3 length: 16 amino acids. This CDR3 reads CASSLGTAGGSDTQYF. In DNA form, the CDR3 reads TGTGCCAGCAGCTTAGGGACGGCGGGGGGCTCAGATACGCAGTATTTT.

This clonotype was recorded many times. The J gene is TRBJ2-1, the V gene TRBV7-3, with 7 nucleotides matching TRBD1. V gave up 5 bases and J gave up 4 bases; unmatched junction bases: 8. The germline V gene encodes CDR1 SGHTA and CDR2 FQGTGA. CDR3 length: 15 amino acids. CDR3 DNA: TGTGCCAGCAGCCCACAGGGGACAACTTACAATGAGCAGTTCTTC. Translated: CASSPQGTTYNEQFF.